This passage covers 4 T cell receptor beta chains from one sample sequenced in a study of cytomegalovirus exposure and HLA in healthy donors. Vbeta (60) and Jbeta (13) primers were used in the PCR. Sequencing used immunoSEQ multiplex PCR; TCRdb keeps in-frame clones, though not all of them. Of around 96,000 clones detected, about 80% appear once; the ten largest clones hold 10%. Sequenced sample: PBMCs. These TCRs come from a young man in good health and CMV-seropositive.

This chain connects TRBV6-5 to TRBJ2-7, with 8 bases lining up with TRBD1. CDR1 MNHEY and CDR2 SVGAGI come from the germline V gene. The CDR3 sequence is 15 residues long. Unmatched junction bases numbered 6, after V lost 0 bases and J lost 5 bases. CDR3 sequence reads: CASSYSGRTGNEQYF. The CDR3 DNA sequence: TGTGCCAGCAGTTACTCGGGAAGGACAGGGAACGAGCAGTACTTC.

In this sample, this clone turned up a few times. The chain combines TRBV4-1 with TRBJ2-7; TRBD1 might be the D (6 bases). Germline V lookup: CDR1 MGHRA, CDR2 YSYEKL. This CDR3 contains 14 residues. Trimming removed 0 bases from V and 2 bases from J, with 8 bases in between. The CDR3 DNA sequence: TGCGCCAGCAGCCAAGATAAGGGGGCCTACGAGCAGTACTTC. This translates into CASSQDKGAYEQYF.

The chain uses TRBV6-1 and TRBJ2-2; TRBD2 matches at 11 bases. The ends lost 4 bases at V and 6 bases at J; junction bases unmatched: 7. The CDR3 is 16 amino acids. The germline CDR1 and CDR2 sequences are MNHNS and SASEGT. The DNA for the CDR3 is TGTGCCAGCAGTGTTTTGTCTAGCGGGGGGTCCGGGGAGCTGTTTTTT. Translating gives CASSVLSSGGSGELFF.

The gene calls are TRBV7-3 and TRBJ1-6; weak D call: TRBD1 (5 bases). V dropped 4 bases and J dropped 6 bases, with 7 bases sitting between them. Germline CDR1 is SGHTA and CDR2 is FQGTGA. This CDR3 contains 13 residues. In DNA, the CDR3 is TGTGCCAGCAGCTCCAGGGCTAATTCACCCCTCCACTTT. Translating it yields CASSSRANSPLHF.